Below, 5 T cell receptor beta chains from the same sample are listed, as sequenced in a study of T cell responses to AZD1222 COVID-19 vaccine listed by TCRdb under 2021. The label giving this sample's time point can be read as: about 28 days (+/-7) after the second vaccine dose. Preparation of the library involved the immunoSEQ multiplex PCR assay. Not all clones reach the TCRdb copy of this immuneACCESS table, which keeps in-frame sequences only. Checked studies attribute under half of the gap to unresolved V genes and leave the rest unexplained. The sample table shows around 200,000 clones, and 94% are seen once. Together, the top ten hold around 1.5% of the sample. Here the sequenced sample was peripheral blood, taken 28 days after the second AZD1222 dose. Receptor source: an adult who received the AZD1222 COVID-19 vaccine.

CDR3 DNA: TGTGCCAGCGGACCGACAGGGGCCTTCAATCAGCCCCAGCATTTT. Residues: CASGPTGAFNQPQHF. This sequence joins TRBV28 and TRBJ1-5, with 8 bases aligning to TRBD1. Germline CDR1 is MDHEN and CDR2 is SYDVKM. V was clipped by 8 bases and J by 3 bases; unmatched bases: 9. This CDR3 spans 15 amino acids.

This chain uses TRBV7-2 with TRBJ2-7, with 13 bases fitting TRBD2. CDR3 size: 16 residues. V was pared by 4 bases and J by 3 bases, with 6 bases of the junction left unmatched. From germline, CDR1 is SGHTA and CDR2 FQGNSA. The CDR3, as DNA: TGTGCCAGCAGCTACCGACTAGCGGGAGGCATCTACGAGCAGTACTTC. Amino acids: CASSYRLAGGIYEQYF.

The chain joins TRBV19 to TRBJ2-6; a possible D gene is TRBD1 (7 bases). The CDR3 spans 17 residues. Per germline, CDR1 LNHDA and CDR2 SQIVND (reference sequence). The V gene lost 5 bases and the J gene lost 0 bases, with 14 bases spanning the gap. DNA for the CDR3: TGTGCCAGTAGTCGTCGCGGGGACAGCTCTGGGGCCAACGTCCTGACTTTC. It encodes CASSRRGDSSGANVLTF.

The V and J genes are TRBV7-8 and TRBJ2-1; D is perhaps TRBD2 (5 bases). From germline, CDR1 is SGHVS and CDR2 FQNEAQ. This CDR3 region has 18 residues. V lost 1 base, J lost 0 bases, and 16 bases lay in between. The CDR3 sequence is CASSLVYGGWSSYNEQFF. CDR3 bases: TGTGCCAGCAGCTTAGTATATGGCGGGTGGAGCTCCTACAATGAGCAGTTCTTC. Full variable domain (outside the CDR3, taken from reference TRBV7-8 and TRBJ2-1): GAGVSQSPRYKVAKRGQDVALRCDPISGHVSLFWYQQALGQGPEFLTYFQNEAQLDKSGLPSDRFFAERPEGSVSTLKIQRTQQEDSAVYLCASSLVYGGWSSYNEQFFGPGTRLTVL.

The chain carries TRBV3-1 (or the pseudogene TRBV3-2) and TRBJ1-2, with D possibly matching TRBD1 (6 bases). V lost 0 bases and J lost 4, with 12 bases in between. Germline CDR1 is LGHDT and CDR2 is YNNKEL (reference sequence). The CDR3 extends over 15 amino acids. CDR3 region: CASSQEGQPIYGYTF. Written as DNA, the CDR3 is TGTGCCAGCAGCCAAGAAGGACAGCCTATCTATGGCTACACCTTC.